One TCR beta chain is described in this entry. The data derive from a study of blood T cell repertoires in COVID-19. Study-wide context: From the United States, Italy and Spain came samples of acute and convalescent COVID-19.

Authors' data handling: Scientists estimated how many nucleated cells there were by amplifying reference gene primers. Some clones are missing from TCRdb's copy, which holds only in-frame ones; the method was immunoSEQ multiplex PCR. The V and J calls and clone size were taken over from that table, and D and trimming were inferred from the DNA. This sample has about 160,000 clones, with more than 75% found just once. Trimming removed 5 bases from V and 0 bases from J, with 8 bases in between. The length of the CDR3 is 15 residues. CDR1 KGHSH and CDR2 LQKENI come from the germline V gene. The J gene is TRBJ1-6, the V gene TRBV18, with unresolved D. The material sequenced was PBMCs or T cells enriched from blood (not recorded which). This clonotype originated in a woman aged 45 to 65 who had recovered from COVID-19. For the CDR3, the DNA is TGTGCCAGCTCAGCGGAAAGCTCCTATAATTCACCCCTCCACTTT. The encoded protein is CASSAESSYNSPLHF.